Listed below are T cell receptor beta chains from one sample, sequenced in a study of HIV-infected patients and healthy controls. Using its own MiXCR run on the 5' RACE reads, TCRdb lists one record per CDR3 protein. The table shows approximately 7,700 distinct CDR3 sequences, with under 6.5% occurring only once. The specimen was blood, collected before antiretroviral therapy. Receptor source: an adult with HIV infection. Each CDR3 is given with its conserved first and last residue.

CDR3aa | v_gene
CASSVRYGPYEQYF | TRBV9
CASGLAGGKETQYF | TRBV7-3
CASSFSRGKPEQYF | TRBV11-2
CSAPTGTQETQYF | TRBV20-1
CASSATGENYNEQFF | TRBV9
CAISASGQTEAFF | TRBV10-3
CASSNGPFRRYF | TRBV12-3/TRBV12-4
CASSPTDRVGNYGYTF | TRBV11-2
CASSVGAGPFNEQFF | TRBV9
CASIERGSGNTEAFF | TRBV6-5
CASSFSLPSLQETQYF | TRBV28
CASSLAGAAYNEQFF | TRBV12-3/TRBV12-4
CASSGLPGPFSDTGELFF | TRBV12-3/TRBV12-4
CASSLAYGTGGEQFF | TRBV7-6
CAWRQRAGNQPQHF | TRBV30
CASSLEGFNQPQHF | TRBV7-9
CASSDRPQDAEAFF | TRBV6-1
CASSAYRLGGPDTQYF | TRBV9
CSARDLDSYNEQFF | TRBV20-1
CASSSRNSQETQYF | TRBV5-1
CASSASGTISTDTQYF | TRBV25-1
CASSYRGPSQQTQYF | TRBV6-1
CASRPGGFTGELFF | TRBV12-3/TRBV12-4
CASSFPRQGPRTGELFF | TRBV5-6
CASSPDREEGFNQPQHF | TRBV5-6